This T cell receptor (beta chain) was identified during a study of blood T cell repertoires in COVID-19. Across the study: Both acute and convalescent COVID-19 samples were obtained from the United States, Italy and Spain.

Per the study methods: Reference gene primers were amplified, and this amplification served to estimate nucleated cell counts. Using immunoSEQ multiplex PCR, the repertoire was profiled, and TCRdb retains in-frame clones only, with some absent. The V and J calls and clone size were taken over from that table, and D and trimming were inferred from the DNA. The data show roughly 50,000 clones, about 87% seen once. From germline, CDR1 is SGDLS and CDR2 YYNGEE. Trimming shortened V by 6 bases and J by 2 bases, and 17 bases separated the two germline ends. The CDR3 covers 15 residues. Input material: peripheral blood. The rearrangement joins TRBV9 to TRBJ2-5, with a tentative D call TRBD2 (6 bases). The origin of this receptor is an elderly man with acute or convalescent COVID-19. This CDR3 is CASIPRRGTQETQYF. CDR3 bases: TGTGCCAGCATCCCGAGGCGGGGAACACAAGAGACCCAGTACTTC.